This T cell receptor beta chain was retrieved from a study of T-cell reconstitution after alpha-beta-depleted transplantation in children. General study findings and limits: By one year post-transplant, T-cell counts and diversity largely arose from T cells that were newly produced.

Per germline, CDR1 LGHDT and CDR2 YNNKEL (reference sequence). The V and J ends lost 0 bases and 3 bases respectively, with 12 bases between them. This CDR3 comprises 15 residues. A library of TCRbeta sequences, prepared with unique molecular identifiers, was generated. TCRdb re-called the PCR reads through MiXCR, storing one row per CDR3 protein. The table records 330,000 or so distinct CDR3 sequences, 6.5% to 9% of them present only once. Concerning this clonotype: Its target is not known.

The clonotype comes from a female patient between 2 and 15 years old who had a stem cell transplant for Fanconi anemia, so the T cells may come from the graft donor. The V call is TRBV3-1, the J call TRBJ2-7; D uncertain. The material sequenced was peripheral blood, taken 360 days after TCRalphabeta/CD19-depleted stem cell transplant. The CDR3 bases are TGTGCCAGCAGCCAAGACGTTTTGCAGAGCTACGAGCAGTACTTC. Amino acids: CASSQDVLQSYEQYF.